This T cell receptor beta chain was captured in a study of blood T cell repertoires in COVID-19. This clone was recorded a few times. Germline V gene data show CDR1 as KGHSH and CDR2 as LQKENI. The CDR3 consists of 15 residues. Germline trimming cut 3 bases from V and 1 base from J; bases unmatched to any gene: 5. The assay was immunoSEQ multiplex PCR, and TCRdb's table has in-frame clones only and misses some. Counted here are fewer than 80,000 clones, 80% occurring once; the ten biggest clones make up about 9.8%. This TCR was recovered from a human donor in a cohort sampled during active COVID-19. The genes are TRBV18 and TRBJ2-7; the match to TRBD2 covers 8 bases. Sequenced input: peripheral blood. The CDR3 DNA follows: TGTGCCAGCTCACCCCCCGGACTAGCTTCCTACGAGCAGTACTTC. This gives the protein CASSPPGLASYEQYF.